The T cell receptor (beta chain) described here comes from a study of somatic mutations in cytotoxic T cells in rheumatoid arthritis. Study-wide background: Among the T-cell populations stained with V beta antibodies, some were separated by flow sorting at nearly 100% purity, including V beta1+ cells whose TCRB was sequenced. Study conclusions and caveats: The identity of the antigens targeted by the expanded CD8+ clones remained unknown.

The table lists this clone with a count of one. What it binds is not known. V shed 4 bases and J shed 2 bases, with 9 bases lying between them. Germline values: CDR1 SQVTM, CDR2 ANQGSEA. CDR3 length: 13 amino acids. TCRdb's copy holds only in-frame clones and misses some; the assay was immunoSEQ multiplex PCR. The table includes some 20,000 clones, around 86% detected once. This receptor was obtained from an adult with rheumatoid arthritis. The source material was CD8+ T cells sorted from blood. The chain combines TRBV29-1 with TRBJ2-1; D gene uncertain. The CDR3 DNA reads as TGCAGCGTTGGACGGACCGCCTACAATGAGCAGTTCTTC. Translated, it gives CSVGRTAYNEQFF.